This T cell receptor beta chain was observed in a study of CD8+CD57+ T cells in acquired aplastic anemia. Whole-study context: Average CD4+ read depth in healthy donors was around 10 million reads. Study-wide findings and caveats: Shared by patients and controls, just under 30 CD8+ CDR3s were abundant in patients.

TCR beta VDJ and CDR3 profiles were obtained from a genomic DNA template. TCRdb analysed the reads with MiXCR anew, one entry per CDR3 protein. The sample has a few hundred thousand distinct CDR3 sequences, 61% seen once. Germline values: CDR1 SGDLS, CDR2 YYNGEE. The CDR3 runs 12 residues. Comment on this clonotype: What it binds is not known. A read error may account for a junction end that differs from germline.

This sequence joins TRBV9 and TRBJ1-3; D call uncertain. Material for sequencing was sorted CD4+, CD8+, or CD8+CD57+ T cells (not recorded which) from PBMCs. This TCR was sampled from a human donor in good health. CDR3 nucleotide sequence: TGTGCCAGCAGCGACCTTGTTGGACTAGCGGGATTT. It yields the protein CASSDLVGLAGF.